This entry lists 26 T cell receptor beta chains sequenced from one sample in a study of OX40 agonist ivuxolimab in advanced cancers. Profiled with immunoSEQ multiplex PCR; TCRdb holds only in-frame clones, not every one. Here the sample spans tens of thousands of clones, around 79% being singletons. The sequencing used CD4+ or CD8+ T cells sorted from blood, collected in a trial of the OX40 agonist ivuxolimab. These receptors were collected from an adult with an advanced solid tumor such as melanoma, head and neck, liver or kidney cancer.

The J gene is TRBJ2-1, the V gene TRBV5-8; 7 bases agree with TRBD1. Germline V gene sequence: CDR1 SGHTS, CDR2 YDEGEE. The CDR3 contains 18 residues. V gave up 0 bases and J gave up 7 bases; unmatched junction bases: 16. The CDR3 DNA reads as TGTGCCAGCAGCTTGGACAGGGGCGGGTTCGACCCCTGGAATGAGCAGTTCTTC. Amino acids: CASSLDRGGFDPWNEQFF.

J is TRBJ1-4 and V is TRBV10-2; unclear D gene. The germline V gene has CDR1 WSHSY and CDR2 SAAADI. The V end was cut by 6 bases, the J end by 7 bases, with 15 bases between. The CDR3 has 14 residues. CDR3 loop: CASRDPGPGEKLFF. In DNA form, the CDR3 reads TGCGCCAGCAGGGACCCGGGTCCGGGTGAAAAACTGTTTTTT.

V usage is TRBV6-1 and J usage is TRBJ2-7, with D tentatively TRBD1 (6 bases). CDR1 and CDR2 from the germline V gene are MNHNS and SASEGT. The length of the CDR3 is 14 residues. Trimming left V 5 bases short and J 0 bases short, with 11 bases between. CDR3 sequence: CASSSWDNSYEQYV. The CDR3 DNA follows: TGTGCCAGCAGTTCGTGGGACAACTCCTACGAGCAGTACGTC.

Only a few counts were recorded for this clone. The CDR3 DNA reads as TGTGCCAGCAGCTTCCGCTCCCTGAGTAGGAACACCGGGGAGCTGTTTTTT. Its translation: CASSFRSLSRNTGELFF. The chain is built from TRBV11-2 and TRBJ2-2; no firm D call. Germline V lookup: CDR1 SGHAT, CDR2 FQNNGV. V shed 3 bases and J shed 1 base, with 15 bases lying between them. CDR3 size: 17 residues. Full variable domain (remainder filled in from reference TRBV11-2 and TRBJ2-2): EAGVAQSPRYKIIEKRQSVAFWCNPISGHATLYWYQQILGQGPKLLIQFQNNGVVDDSQLPKDRFSAERLKGVDSTLKIQPAKLEDSAVYLCASSFRSLSRNTGELFFGEGSRLTVL.

This clone was seen more than once but under ten times. This chain connects TRBV18 to TRBJ1-4; D is possibly TRBD1 (5 bases). The ends were cut back, 1 base at V and 6 bases at J, with 9 bases in the middle. This CDR3 is built from 14 residues. The germline V gene has CDR1 KGHSH and CDR2 LQKENI. The chain's CDR3 is CASSPQGRHEKLFF. The CDR3 bases are TGTGCCAGCTCACCACAGGGGAGGCATGAAAAACTGTTTTTT.

The rearrangement joins TRBV10-2 to TRBJ2-1; 9 nucleotides line up with TRBD2. The CDR3 loop spans 16 amino acids. The germline V gene has CDR1 WSHSY and CDR2 SAAADI. Trimming at V came to 4 bases and at J to 5 bases, leaving 9 bases not matched to a gene. CDR3 nucleotides: TGCGCCAGCAGTGTTATTAGCGGGGGCCTGAACAATGAGCAGTTCTTC. Amino acids: CASSVISGGLNNEQFF.

The rearrangement uses TRBV2 and TRBJ1-5, with a weak D call TRBD1 (6 bases). Germline V gives CDR1 SNHLY, CDR2 FYNNEI. With 6 bases removed from V and 2 bases from J, the gap between germline ends came to 11 bases. This CDR3 is built from 14 residues. The CDR3 protein is CASSDRTGNQPQHF. DNA of the CDR3: TGTGCCAGCAGCGACCGGACAGGCAATCAGCCCCAGCATTTT.

The chain is built from TRBV7-2 and TRBJ2-1, with 11 nucleotides matching TRBD2. In germline, CDR1 is SGHTA, CDR2 FQGNSA. CDR3 length: 16 residues. The trim removed 4 bases at V and 1 base at J, leaving 3 bases unmatched. This chain's CDR3 is CASSSASGGSYNEQFF. The CDR3 DNA reads as TGTGCCAGCAGCTCAGCTAGCGGGGGGTCCTACAATGAGCAGTTCTTC.

V and J are TRBV6-1 and TRBJ2-7; D remains ambiguous. The germline gives CDR1 MNHNS, CDR2 SASEGT. Trimming cost V 6 bases and J 2 bases, with 14 bases left between them. The CDR3 spans 14 residues. The CDR3 DNA reads TGTGCCAGCAGCTTGTATCACAAAACCTACGAGCAGTACTTC. The encoded protein is CASSLYHKTYEQYF.

Here the CDR3 DNA reads TGCGCCAGCAGCTTGGGGGACGAGGGTTCCTATAATTCACCCCTCCACTTT. Residues: CASSLGDEGSYNSPLHF. J is TRBJ1-6 and V is TRBV5-1; D is perhaps TRBD1 (5 bases). Germline V gene data show CDR1 as SGHRS and CDR2 as YFSETQ. The CDR3 has 17 amino acids. V lost 0 bases and J 1 base, leaving 11 bases between the germline ends. Complete variable domain (other parts from reference TRBV5-1 and TRBJ1-6): KAGVTQTPRYLIKTRGQQVTLSCSPISGHRSVSWYQQTPGQGLQFLFEYFSETQRNKGNFPGRFSGRQFSNSRSEMNVSTLELGDSALYLCASSLGDEGSYNSPLHFGNGTRLTVT.

V gene TRBV27 combines with J gene TRBJ2-6; D remains ambiguous. CDR1 and CDR2 (germline): MNHEY, SMNVEV (reference sequence). V lost 7 bases to trimming and J lost 0 bases, with 7 bases between them. CDR3 length: 14 amino acids. The CDR3 loop reads CASTPYSGANVLTF. The CDR3 coding sequence is TGTGCCAGCACTCCCTACTCTGGGGCCAACGTCCTGACTTTC.

This clone was counted a single time. The rearrangement uses TRBV25-1 and TRBJ2-1; 7 bases align to TRBD1. Germline CDR1 reads MGHDK; CDR2 reads SYGVNS. The CDR3 contains 13 residues. Trimming at V came to 7 bases and at J to 9 bases, leaving 9 bases not matched to a gene. The CDR3 sequence: CASTPGQDGEQFF. CDR3 in DNA: TGTGCCAGCACCCCTGGACAGGACGGTGAGCAGTTCTTC.

The chain has TRBV19 and TRBJ1-3; 8 bases fit TRBD1. This CDR3 is built from 14 residues. Germline CDR1 and CDR2: LNHDA and SQIVND (reference sequence). The V gene end was trimmed by 10 bases and the J gene end by 4 bases; junction bases not matched to a gene: 9. The CDR3 protein is CATASTGAGNTIYF. The CDR3 DNA follows: TGTGCCACGGCTTCGACAGGGGCGGGAAACACCATATATTTT.

V is TRBV19 and J is TRBJ1-5; the match to TRBD1 covers 10 bases. The CDR3 extends over 16 amino acids. Germline CDR1 is LNHDA and CDR2 is SQIVND (reference sequence). Losses at the gene ends were 4 bases for V and 7 bases for J; bases not matched to a gene: 10. The CDR3 DNA reads as TGTGCCAGTAGTAATGGGGACAGGGGATACTCGCAGCCCCAGCATTTT. Its protein product is CASSNGDRGYSQPQHF.

The chain carries TRBV5-1 and TRBJ2-3; the D gene is possibly TRBD2 (5 bases). The length of the CDR3 is 16 residues. The V gene lost 4 bases and the J gene lost 1 base, with 16 bases spanning the gap. The germline CDR1 and CDR2 sequences are SGHRS and YFSETQ. DNA for the CDR3: TGCGCCAGCAGCCGAGGGAATACCCACGGCACAGATACGCAGTATTTT. Residues: CASSRGNTHGTDTQYF.

This clone was seen only once. The V and J genes are TRBV28 and TRBJ2-7; D uncertain. The germline V and J ends were trimmed by 2 bases and 4 bases, with 12 bases remaining between them. CDR3 length: 14 amino acids. Germline values: CDR1 MDHEN, CDR2 SYDVKM. In nucleotides, the CDR3 is TGTGCCAGCAGTTTAGTGACGGAGACATACGAGCAGTACTTC. Encoded protein: CASSLVTETYEQYF.

The V gene is TRBV6-5, the J gene TRBJ2-2, with 7 bases that match TRBD1. The CDR3 is 16 residues long. CDR1 is MNHEY and CDR2 is SVGAGI in the germline V gene. Trimming removed 0 bases from V and 3 bases from J; junction bases left unmatched: 4. CDR3 nucleotide sequence: TGTGCCAGCAGTTACTCCCGGGACAGCTACACCGGGGAGCTGTTTTTT. Translating it yields CASSYSRDSYTGELFF.

The chain recombines TRBV11-3 with TRBJ2-7; TRBD1 matches at 12 bases. Germline trimming cut 5 bases from V and 7 bases from J; bases unmatched to any gene: 9. From germline, CDR1 is SGHNT and CDR2 YENEEA. CDR3 length: 15 residues. The CDR3 loop reads CASSRGTGGRGEQYF. The CDR3 nucleotides are TGTGCCAGCAGCCGCGGGACAGGGGGCAGGGGGGAGCAGTACTTC.

This rearrangement joins TRBV28 to TRBJ1-5, with D unresolved. The CDR3 consists of 15 residues. V gave up 4 bases and J gave up 7 bases, with 17 bases separating them. Germline assignment: CDR1 MDHEN and CDR2 SYDVKM. CDR3 sequence: CASSSPVRVRQPQHF. The DNA of the CDR3 is TGTGCCAGCAGTTCCCCCGTGAGGGTGAGGCAGCCCCAGCATTTT.

The chain combines TRBV2 with TRBJ1-5, with TRBD1 as a possible D gene (6 bases). The CDR3 is made up of 14 amino acids. V was shortened by 7 bases and J by 1 base, with 11 bases between the two germline ends. Germline CDR1 is SNHLY and CDR2 is FYNNEI. The CDR3 spells CASNEQGSNQPQHF. CDR3 DNA sequence: TGTGCCAGCAATGAGCAGGGGAGCAATCAGCCCCAGCATTTT. Filled out from reference TRBV2 and TRBJ1-5, the complete variable domain reads EPEVTQTPSHQVTQMGQEVILRCVPISNHLYFYWYRQILGQKVEFLVSFYNNEISEKSEIFDDQFSVERPDGSNFTLKIRSTKLEDSAMYFCASNEQGSNQPQHFGDGTRLSIL.

The chain joins TRBV5-1 to TRBJ1-6, with 12 bases aligning to TRBD1. The CDR3 totals 17 residues. With 0 bases clipped from V and 7 bases from J, the junction kept 5 bases outside the gene matches. Per the germline V gene, CDR1 is SGHRS and CDR2 is YFSETQ. CDR3: CASSLVGTGGSNSPLHF. The CDR3 DNA sequence: TGCGCCAGCAGCTTGGTAGGGACAGGGGGCTCGAATTCACCCCTCCACTTT.

The chain links TRBV6-1 to TRBJ2-7, with D tentatively TRBD1 or TRBD2 (7 bases each). Germline CDR1 and CDR2: MNHNS and SASEGT. Trimming left V 1 base short and J 9 bases short, with 16 bases between. The CDR3 sequence is 14 residues long. CDR3 DNA: TGTGCCAGCAGTGAAGTCCGCAGGGGGGGCCGGCAGTACGTC. This encodes CASSEVRRGGRQYV.

The rearrangement links TRBV30 to TRBJ2-7; D call uncertain. The V end lost 4 bases, the J end lost 2 bases, and 24 bases lay between the germline ends. CDR1 is GTSNPN, CDR2 SVGIG, per germline (reference sequence). The CDR3 spans 17 residues. CDR3 protein: CAWNNPYGPRSTYEQYF. CDR3 nucleotide sequence: TGTGCCTGGAATAACCCTTACGGACCGCGCAGTACCTACGAGCAGTACTTC. The entire variable domain, with the rest obtained from reference TRBV30 and TRBJ2-7, is as follows: SQTIHQWPATLVQPVGSPLSLECTVEGTSNPNLYWYRQAAGRGLQLLFYSVGIGQISSEVPQNLSASRPQDRQFILSSKKLLLSDSGFYLCAWNNPYGPRSTYEQYFGPGTRLTVT.

The CDR3 region has the DNA TGTGCCAGCAGCCTACATCAGAGCTATGGCTACACCTTC. It yields the protein CASSLHQSYGYTF. The rearrangement uses TRBV28 and TRBJ1-2; the D is unclear. Germline loops: CDR1 MDHEN, CDR2 SYDVKM. The CDR3 totals 13 residues. Trimming stripped 6 bases from V and 4 bases from J, with 12 bases between.

This clone was seen just once. The V call is TRBV6-6, the J call TRBJ2-1, with 9 bases lining up with TRBD1. J was trimmed by 8 bases and V by 6 bases; bases with no gene match: 8. Germline CDR1 is MNHNY and CDR2 is SVGAGI (reference sequence). The CDR3 runs 14 residues. CDR3 sequence reads: CASSPGQGFHEQFF. In DNA form, the CDR3 reads TGTGCCAGCAGCCCGGGACAGGGCTTCCATGAGCAGTTCTTC.

This clone turned up a few times. This sequence joins TRBV19 and TRBJ2-7; D remains unclear. The CDR3 runs 13 residues. In germline, CDR1 is LNHDA, CDR2 SQIVND (reference sequence). V was clipped by 5 bases and J by 0 bases, with 8 bases between them. CDR3: CASSPGPSYEQYV. The CDR3 nucleotides are TGTGCCAGTAGTCCCGGGCCCTCCTACGAGCAGTACGTC.